There are many counts of the clone carrying this T cell receptor (beta chain). Its antigen is unknown. This entry belongs to a study of blood T cells in healthy people across ages. Sample donors were healthy Caucasian individuals that came from Russia, aged 6 to 90. Samples each yielded at least 6 micrograms of total RNA. Findings and caveats of the study: Estimates of diversity drawn from one million T cells were considered underestimates. Naive CD4+ cells and diversity were both higher in long-lived donors than in aged donors.

The junction had 5 bases not matched to a gene; V was cut back by 3 bases and J by 3 bases. This CDR3 region has 15 residues. Germline V gives CDR1 MRHNA, CDR2 SNTAGT. A J-beta primer mix and a sample-barcoded 5' primer were used in a second PCR of about 7 to 12 cycles. TCRdb independently ran MiXCR on the 5' RACE reads; one entry per CDR3 protein. This sample has 910,000 or so distinct CDR3 sequences, with about 51% found just once. Sequenced material: blood. This chain uses TRBV6-4 with TRBJ2-3; 8 bases match TRBD2. This TCR was sampled from a woman aged 60 to 75 in good health. CDR3 amino acids: CASSEGAGETDTQYF. The CDR3 region has the DNA TGTGCCAGCAGTGAGGGAGCGGGAGAGACAGATACGCAGTATTTT.